Shown below are 13 T cell receptor beta chains from a single sample sequenced in a study of CD8 T cells in ankylosing spondylitis. Study-wide points: Typical of ankylosing spondylitis blood, it appeared, was a TCR beta motif of roughly eight highly homologous variants.

One entry per CDR3 protein, called by TCRdb with MiXCR from the 5' RACE reads. The sample contains some 400,000 distinct CDR3 sequences, around 22% of which appear only once. These TCRs are of unknown antigen specificity. The sample taken for sequencing was blood, either unsorted or a sorted T cell fraction (not recorded which). The receptors shown here come from a male donor with ankylosing spondylitis.

The chain is built from TRBV6-4 and TRBJ1-5, with D maybe TRBD1 (6 bases). Germline V gene lookup returns CDR1 MRHNA and CDR2 SNTAGT. V lost 3 bases, J lost 6 bases, and 9 bases lay in between. This CDR3 is 13 amino acids long. The CDR3 nucleotides read TGTGCCAGCAGTGAACAGGGTGGTCAGCCCCAGCATTTT. Residues: CASSEQGGQPQHF.

The chain has TRBV7-2 and TRBJ2-7; no clear D gene. This CDR3 is 12 amino acids long. Germline-derived CDR1 and CDR2 are SGHTA and FQGNSA. The V and J ends lost 2 bases and 4 bases respectively, with 6 bases between them. CDR3 loop: CASSLSHYEQYF. The CDR3 coding sequence is TGTGCCAGCAGCTTATCTCATTACGAGCAGTACTTC.

The gene calls are TRBV28 and TRBJ2-3; TRBD1 aligns across 8 bases. V shed 3 bases, J shed 0 bases, and the junction held 2 bases outside the gene matches. The CDR3 is 15 amino acids. Germline CDR1 reads MDHEN; CDR2 reads SYDVKM. CDR3 sequence reads: CASSLRTGSTDTQYF. As DNA, the CDR3 is TGTGCCAGCAGTTTGCGGACAGGGAGCACAGATACGCAGTATTTT.

This clonotype was seen ten or more times. V and J are TRBV7-6 and TRBJ2-1, with 8 bases identical to TRBD1. Trimming removed 2 bases from V and 8 bases from J; junction bases left unmatched: 8. Germline CDR1 reads SGHVS; CDR2 reads FNYEAQ. The CDR3 loop spans 15 amino acids. The CDR3 spells CASSLRAGGNDEQFF. DNA for the CDR3: TGTGCCAGCAGCTTACGGGCAGGGGGCAACGATGAGCAGTTCTTC.

The V gene is TRBV4-3, the J gene TRBJ2-7; 7 nucleotides agree with TRBD1. CDR1 and CDR2 (germline): LGHNA, YSLEER. V shed 0 bases and J 1 base; nucleotides not matched to a gene: 9. This CDR3 contains 17 residues. This CDR3 reads CASSQDGSAGGSYEQYF. The CDR3 region has the DNA TGCGCCAGCAGCCAAGATGGTTCGGCAGGGGGATCCTACGAGCAGTACTTC.

In this sample, this clonotype turned up a few times. The chain joins TRBV20-1 to TRBJ2-7; D remains unclear. Germline assignment: CDR1 DFQATT and CDR2 SNEGSKA (reference sequence). V was trimmed by 0 bases and J by 6 bases, leaving 15 bases between them. The CDR3 is 14 amino acids. The CDR3 sequence is CSARDGSVLSEQYF. As DNA, the CDR3 is TGCAGTGCTAGAGATGGGTCCGTTTTGAGCGAGCAGTACTTC.

The chain uses TRBV21-1 and TRBJ2-7; the table's D call, TRBD2, has no DNA check behind it. TRBV21-1 is noted as a pseudogene. The CDR3 length is 14 residues. The CDR3 loop is CASSKVGEGYEQYF. CDR3 DNA sequence: TGTGCCAGCAGCAAAGTTGGGGAGGGATACGAGCAGTACTTC.

The sample holds a few counts of this clonotype. This sequence joins TRBV27 and TRBJ1-1; D not certain. V gave up 2 bases and J gave up 2 bases, with 18 bases separating them. The germline gives CDR1 MNHEY, CDR2 SMNVEV (reference sequence). This CDR3 comprises 17 residues. The CDR3 sequence is CASSLRFQDGFNTEAFF. The DNA for the CDR3 is TGTGCCAGCAGTTTACGATTCCAGGACGGATTTAACACTGAAGCTTTCTTT.

This clonotype was recorded a few times. The chain links TRBV7-2 to TRBJ2-7; 8 bases are shared with TRBD1. The CDR3 runs 14 residues. The V gene's germline CDR1 is SGHTA and CDR2 FQGNSA. V lost 5 bases to trimming and J lost 4 bases; unmatched junction nucleotides: 7. The CDR3 protein is CASSPRTGFYEQYF. The CDR3 bases are TGTGCCAGCAGCCCAAGGACAGGGTTTTACGAGCAGTACTTC.

CDR3 in DNA: TGCAGTGCAGGAGTGAGAGCGTACGAGCAGTACTTC. Its translation: CSAGVRAYEQYF. V and J are TRBV20-1 and TRBJ2-7; D is undetermined. The V gene lost 6 bases and the J gene lost 4 bases, with 13 bases spanning the gap. This CDR3 is built from 12 residues. Germline CDR1 DFQATT, CDR2 SNEGSKA (reference sequence).

This chain joins TRBV7-9 and TRBJ1-2, with D hard to call. The germline V gene encodes CDR1 SEHNR and CDR2 FQNEAQ (reference sequence). The CDR3 runs to 13 residues. With 0 bases removed from V and 4 bases from J, the gap between germline ends came to 6 bases. The CDR3 loop is CASSLAGPYGYTF. CDR3 sequence (DNA): TGTGCCAGCAGCTTAGCTGGGCCCTATGGCTACACCTTC.

A few counts support this clonotype. The chain couples TRBV18 to TRBJ2-5; D possibly corresponds to TRBD1 (6 bases). The germline V gene encodes CDR1 KGHSH and CDR2 LQKENI. The CDR3 runs 14 residues. The germline V and J ends were trimmed by 3 bases and 5 bases, with 13 bases remaining between them. The chain's CDR3 is CASSPTGSGETQYF. CDR3 DNA sequence: TGTGCCAGCTCACCGACAGGATCCGGGGAGACCCAGTACTTC.

This clonotype was seen a few times. This rearrangement joins TRBV29-1 to TRBJ2-3; D might be TRBD1 or TRBD2, each matching 5 bases. CDR1 and CDR2 from the germline V gene are SQVTM and ANQGSEA. The CDR3 sequence is 14 residues long. The V end lost 2 bases, the J end lost 1 base, and 10 bases lay between the germline ends. DNA of the CDR3: TGCAGCGTTGAACCGGGGACCGGCACAGATACGCAGTATTTT. Protein sequence: CSVEPGTGTDTQYF.